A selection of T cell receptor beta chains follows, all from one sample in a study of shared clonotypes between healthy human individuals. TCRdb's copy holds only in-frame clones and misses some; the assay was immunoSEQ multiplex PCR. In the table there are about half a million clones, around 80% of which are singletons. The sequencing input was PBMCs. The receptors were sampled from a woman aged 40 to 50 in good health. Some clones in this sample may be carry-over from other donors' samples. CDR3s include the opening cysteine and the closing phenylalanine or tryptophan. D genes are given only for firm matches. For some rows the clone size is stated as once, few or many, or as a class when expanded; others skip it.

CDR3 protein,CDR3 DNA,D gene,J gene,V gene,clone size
CASSLGQGSVIQYF,TGTGCCAGCAGCTTAGGACAGGGTTCGGTCATTCAGTACTTC,TRBD1,TRBJ2-4,TRBV7-9,NA
CASSLGGYQPQHF,TGTGCCAGCAGCCTTGGGGGATATCAGCCCCAGCATTTT,NA,TRBJ1-5,TRBV7-2,few
CASSPMAGEIGIQYF,TGTGCCAGCTCACCAATGGCAGGGGAGATCGGCATTCAGTACTTC,NA,TRBJ2-4,TRBV18,NA
CASSSGKLQETQYF,TGCGCCAGCAGCTCAGGGAAACTCCAAGAGACCCAGTACTTC,NA,TRBJ2-5,TRBV5-1,NA
CASSGRVAKNIQYF,TGTGCCAGCAGTGGGAGGGTAGCCAAAAACATTCAGTACTTC,TRBD2,TRBJ2-4,TRBV27,once
CASSPPAGGSQETQYF,TGTGCCAGCTCACCACCAGCGGGAGGCTCGCAAGAGACCCAGTACTTC,TRBD2,TRBJ2-5,TRBV18,NA
CASSRDSGNTYEQYF,TGTGCCAGCAGCCGGGATAGCGGAAATACTTACGAGCAGTACTTC,NA,TRBJ2-7,TRBV4-2,few
CASRPVALGTEAFF,TGTGCCAGCCGACCGGTAGCCCTGGGCACTGAAGCTTTCTTT,NA,TRBJ1-1,TRBV28,NA
CASSFRDGYGYTF,TGTGCCAGCAGCTTCCGGGACGGCTATGGCTACACCTTC,NA,TRBJ1-2,TRBV7-3,NA
CASSNGPTDTQYF,TGTGCCAGCAGCAATGGCCCCACAGATACGCAGTATTTT,NA,TRBJ2-3,TRBV5-8,NA
CASSSGLVALREQFF,TGTGCCAGCAGCTCGGGACTAGTGGCTCTCCGTGAGCAGTTCTTC,TRBD2,TRBJ2-1,TRBV13,NA